These 27 T cell receptor beta chains share one sample of origin, sequenced in a study of shared clonotypes between healthy human individuals. Method: immunoSEQ multiplex PCR; TCRdb's copy keeps in-frame clones and lacks some. The table has about 2.3 million clones, 85% to 95% seen once. The sample consisted of naive CD4+ T cells from PBMCs. Subset in this sample: CD45RA+ positively selected. These receptors were taken from a man younger than 35 in good health. Some clones in this sample may be carry-over from other donors' samples.

The chain recombines TRBV28 with TRBJ1-2; D is unresolved. CDR3 length: 10 residues. V was pared by 1 base and J by 13 bases, with 7 bases between. CDR1 and CDR2 (germline): MDHEN, SYDVKM. CDR3 loop: CASSLSFPTF. CDR3 nucleotide sequence: TGTGCCAGCAGTTTATCCTTCCCCACCTTC.

Points on this clone: At the DNA level, this CDR3 is encoded by other sequences in the same sample as well. The chain couples TRBV5-1 to TRBJ2-7, with D perhaps TRBD1 (6 bases). The CDR3 has 14 amino acids. The V gene's germline CDR1 is SGHRS and CDR2 YFSETQ. V lost 2 bases to trimming and J lost 2 bases, with 11 bases between them. The CDR3 is CASSLSGVTYEQYF. DNA of the CDR3: TGCGCCAGCAGCTTATCAGGGGTCACCTACGAGCAGTACTTC.

This clone showed up just once. This sample also contains other DNA sequences that code for the same CDR3. The chain employs TRBV15 and TRBJ2-7, with 10 bases identical to TRBD2. The germline CDR1 and CDR2 sequences are LNHNV and YYDKDF (reference sequence). The CDR3 loop spans 14 amino acids. V shed 1 base, J shed 4 bases, and the junction held 1 base outside the gene matches. CDR3 in amino acids: CATSRGTSGYEQYF. In DNA form, the CDR3 reads TGTGCCACCAGCAGAGGGACTAGCGGTTACGAGCAGTACTTC. Variable domain in full (rest from reference TRBV15 and TRBJ2-7): DAMVIQNPRYQVTQFGKPVTLSCSQTLNHNVMYWYQQKSSQAPKLLFHYYDKDFNNEADTPDNFQSRRPNTSFCFLDIRSPGLGDTAMYLCATSRGTSGYEQYFGPGTRLTVT.

This chain connects TRBV5-1 to TRBJ2-2; 9 bases fit TRBD2. The ends lost 1 base at V and 3 bases at J; junction bases unmatched: 7. The CDR3 has 17 residues. Germline CDR1 is SGHRS and CDR2 is YFSETQ. Written as DNA, the CDR3 is TGCGCCAGCAGCTTGCGGATTAGCGGGAGAGACACCGGGGAGCTGTTTTTT. The encoded protein is CASSLRISGRDTGELFF. The complete variable domain, with remaining parts taken from reference TRBV5-1 and TRBJ2-2, reads KAGVTQTPRYLIKTRGQQVTLSCSPISGHRSVSWYQQTPGQGLQFLFEYFSETQRNKGNFPGRFSGRQFSNSRSEMNVSTLELGDSALYLCASSLRISGRDTGELFFGEGSRLTVL.

V usage is TRBV11-3 and J usage is TRBJ2-1; 7 positions match TRBD1. This CDR3 is built from 13 residues. Germline-derived CDR1 and CDR2 are SGHNT and YENEEA. V lost 5 bases and J lost 5; bases outside the gene matches: 3. CDR3 coding DNA: TGTGCCAGCAGCCTGGGACAGCACAATGAGCAGTTCTTC. This translates into CASSLGQHNEQFF.

This clone appeared once. This rearrangement joins TRBV4-1 to TRBJ2-1; 8 positions agree with TRBD2. Germline lookup yields CDR1 MGHRA and CDR2 YSYEKL. The CDR3 has 16 amino acids. V lost 0 bases, J lost 7 bases, and 8 bases stayed unmatched. CDR3 nucleotides: TGCGCCAGCAGCCAAGACCCAGCGGGAGTACGGAATGAGCAGTTCTTC. It translates to CASSQDPAGVRNEQFF.

This chain connects TRBV5-6 to TRBJ2-7, with D possibly called TRBD1 or TRBD2 (6 bases each). V was clipped by 4 bases and J by 6 bases, with 20 bases between them. The CDR3 extends over 15 amino acids. The germline CDR1 and CDR2 sequences are SGHDT and YYEEEE. DNA for the CDR3: TGTGCCAGCAGCCGGTGGGGGGCGGCGGGCTCCGAGCAGTACTTC. It specifies CASSRWGAAGSEQYF.

Turning to this clone: The sample holds other DNA sequences that translate to the same CDR3. The chain recombines TRBV6-1 with TRBJ1-5; D ambiguous. V was pared by 4 bases and J by 7 bases, with 5 bases between. Germline CDR1 is MNHNS and CDR2 is SASEGT. The CDR3 consists of 11 residues. For the CDR3, the DNA is TGTGCCAGCAGTGTGGGGCAGCCCCAGCATTTT. The encoded protein is CASSVGQPQHF.

This chain connects TRBV4-1 to TRBJ1-1; TRBD1 matches 12 bases. Germline V lookup: CDR1 MGHRA, CDR2 YSYEKL. The CDR3 is 17 residues long. The junction had 4 bases not matched to a gene; V was cut back by 1 base and J by 1 base. As DNA, the CDR3 is TGCGCCAGCAGCCAAGCCAGGGACAGGGGGCGGAACACTGAAGCTTTCTTT. Translation: CASSQARDRGRNTEAFF.

This clone was recorded once. The CDR3 coding sequence is TGTGCCAGCAGCGTAGTCGGGGCCTATGAGCAGTTCTTC. Its protein product is CASSVVGAYEQFF. The rearrangement links TRBV9 to TRBJ2-1; D might be TRBD1 or TRBD2, each matching 5 bases. There are 13 residues in the CDR3. Germline CDR1 SGDLS, CDR2 YYNGEE. V lost 0 bases, J lost 8 bases, and 9 bases lay in between. Based on the CDR3 plus reference TRBV9 and TRBJ2-1, the full variable domain is DSGVTQTPKHLITATGQRVTLRCSPRSGDLSVYWYQQSLDQGLQFLIQYYNGEERAKGNILERFSAQQFPDLHSELNLSSLELGDSALYFCASSVVGAYEQFFGPGTRLTVL.

In this sample, this clone turned up once. Other DNA sequences in the same sample also yield this CDR3. As DNA, the CDR3 is TGTGCCAGCAGACTTTACAATGAGCAGTTCTTC. It codes for CASRLYNEQFF. This chain links TRBV6-5 with TRBJ2-1; D ambiguous. CDR3 length: 11 amino acids. Germline values: CDR1 MNHEY, CDR2 SVGAGI. Trimming pared 6 bases from V and 4 bases from J, leaving 4 bases between.

V gene TRBV27 combines with J gene TRBJ1-5; the match to TRBD1 covers 11 bases. Germline assignment: CDR1 MNHEY and CDR2 SMNVEV (reference sequence). This CDR3 is 15 amino acids long. V was clipped by 6 bases and J by 4 bases; unmatched bases: 5. CDR3 region: CASREDRGRNQPQHF. DNA of the CDR3: TGTGCCAGCAGAGAGGACAGGGGGCGAAATCAGCCCCAGCATTTT.

J is TRBJ2-3 and V is TRBV28; 10 nucleotides match TRBD1. CDR1 is MDHEN, CDR2 SYDVKM, per germline. V was clipped by 5 bases and J by 11 bases; unmatched bases: 7. This CDR3 spans 13 amino acids. The chain's CDR3 is CASSGQWTGGQYF. In DNA, the CDR3 is TGTGCCAGCAGTGGCCAGTGGACAGGGGGGCAGTATTTT.

The chain carries TRBV10-3 and TRBJ1-1; 7 bases align to TRBD1. The V gene end was trimmed by 7 bases and the J gene end by 2 bases; junction bases not matched to a gene: 7. Germline V gives CDR1 ENHRY, CDR2 SYGVKD. The CDR3 spans 14 residues. DNA for the CDR3: TGTGCCATCAAATTCACAGGGGCCAACACTGAAGCTTTCTTT. Translation: CAIKFTGANTEAFF.

The CDR3 bases are TGTGCCAGCAGCCCCCCGCCTAGCGGGAGCTCCTACGAGCAGTACTTC. It encodes CASSPPPSGSSYEQYF. The V gene is TRBV28, the J gene TRBJ2-7, with 10 bases aligning to TRBD2. The CDR3 has 16 amino acids. CDR1 MDHEN and CDR2 SYDVKM come from the germline V gene. Trimming took 6 bases from V and 0 from J; bases not matched to a gene: 8.

The rearrangement uses TRBV10-1 and TRBJ2-4, with D unclear. V lost 3 bases, J lost 9 bases, and 15 bases lay in between. This CDR3 has 14 residues. The germline gives CDR1 WNHNN, CDR2 SYGVQD (reference sequence). The CDR3 DNA reads TGCGCCAGCAGTGAAGGCTATCCCAGTCTCATTCAGTACTTC. This sequence encodes CASSEGYPSLIQYF.

The chain employs TRBV7-8 and TRBJ2-6; TRBD1 matches 7 bases. Trimming at V came to 6 bases and at J to 0 bases, leaving 2 bases not matched to a gene. The germline CDR1 and CDR2 sequences are SGHVS and FQNEAQ. CDR3 length equals 15 residues. CDR3 region: CASRRQGSGANVLTF. CDR3 in DNA: TGTGCCAGCAGAAGACAGGGCTCTGGGGCCAACGTCCTGACTTTC.

This rearrangement joins TRBV6-6 to TRBJ2-1, with no clear D. Looked up from germline, CDR1 is MNHNY and CDR2 is SVGAGI (reference sequence). V was pared by 5 bases and J by 8 bases, with 19 bases between. The CDR3 extends over 15 amino acids. In DNA, the CDR3 is TGTGCCAGCAGTGAGCAACCGCCTTCAAACGATGAGCAGTTCTTC. Protein sequence: CASSEQPPSNDEQFF.

V gene TRBV29-1 combines with J gene TRBJ2-3; the D gene is possibly TRBD1 (6 bases). CDR1 is SQVTM and CDR2 is ANQGSEA in the germline V gene. Trimming shortened V by 6 bases and J by 1 base, and 14 bases separated the two germline ends. CDR3 length: 14 residues. CDR3 residues: CSVSPGAGTDTQYF. As DNA, the CDR3 is TGCAGCGTCTCGCCAGGGGCCGGCACAGATACGCAGTATTTT.

The V call is TRBV29-1, the J call TRBJ1-1; D unclear. The V end lost 6 bases, the J end lost 2 bases, and 7 bases lay between the germline ends. CDR3 length equals 11 residues. Per the germline V gene, CDR1 is SQVTM and CDR2 is ANQGSEA. CDR3 sequence (DNA): TGCAGCGTGTCGTCCAACACTGAAGCTTTCTTT. It codes for CSVSSNTEAFF.

This chain connects TRBV6-6 to TRBJ2-2, with a weak D call TRBD2 (5 bases). Per germline, CDR1 MNHNY and CDR2 SVGAGI (reference sequence). V was shortened by 7 bases and J by 4 bases, with 19 bases between the two germline ends. CDR3 length equals 16 residues. The CDR3 region is CASTPLLPSLTGELFF. The CDR3 DNA follows: TGTGCCAGCACCCCTCTCCTGCCTAGCCTCACCGGGGAGCTGTTTTTT.

This clone was detected once. The chain's CDR3 is CASSLAGQYATEAFF. CDR3 nucleotides: TGCGCCAGCAGCTTGGCCGGACAGTATGCGACTGAAGCTTTCTTT. The chain carries TRBV5-1 and TRBJ1-1, with D perhaps TRBD1 (6 bases). Per the germline V gene, CDR1 is SGHRS and CDR2 is YFSETQ. Trimming stripped 0 bases from V and 5 bases from J, with 14 bases between. The CDR3 has 15 residues.

The V and J genes are TRBV27 and TRBJ1-3, with a possible D match to TRBD1 (5 bases). This CDR3 is built from 16 residues. From germline, CDR1 is MNHEY and CDR2 SMNVEV (reference sequence). V was shortened by 5 bases and J by 0 bases, with 14 bases between the two germline ends. The CDR3 coding sequence is TGTGCCAGCAGTCCAACCCCGGGGCGCTCTGGAAACACCATATATTTT. Translated, it gives CASSPTPGRSGNTIYF.

This clone was counted once. This sequence joins TRBV11-2 and TRBJ1-4, with D unresolved. This CDR3 has 15 amino acids. Trimming removed 4 bases at V and 0 bases at J, with 9 bases between. Germline V gene sequence: CDR1 SGHAT, CDR2 FQNNGV. Here the CDR3 DNA reads TGTGCCAGCAGCTACGGAGATGCAACTAATGAAAAACTGTTTTTT. Protein: CASSYGDATNEKLFF.

The CDR3, as DNA: TGCGCCAGCAGCTTGGGACGGACTAGCAACAATGAGCAGTTCTTC. Protein sequence: CASSLGRTSNNEQFF. The chain links TRBV5-1 to TRBJ2-1; TRBD2 matches 8 bases. The germline gives CDR1 SGHRS, CDR2 YFSETQ. V lost 0 bases to trimming and J lost 5 bases; unmatched junction nucleotides: 4. The CDR3 sequence is 15 residues long.

V and J are TRBV7-9 and TRBJ2-5; D possibly uses TRBD1 or TRBD2 (5 bases each). The V and J ends lost 4 bases and 5 bases respectively, with 17 bases between them. The CDR3 consists of 15 residues. Germline lookup yields CDR1 SEHNR and CDR2 FQNEAQ (reference sequence). The CDR3 loop is CASSSTGTGRETQYF. CDR3 bases: TGTGCCAGCAGCTCTACCGGGACCGGACGGGAGACCCAGTACTTC.

The rearrangement uses TRBV28 and TRBJ2-6; perhaps TRBD2 as D (6 bases). The germline V gene has CDR1 MDHEN and CDR2 SYDVKM. Trimming pared 8 bases from V and 0 bases from J, leaving 11 bases between. The CDR3 covers 15 residues. The CDR3 is CASGGWDSGANVLTF. The CDR3 DNA follows: TGTGCCAGCGGGGGGTGGGACTCTGGGGCCAACGTCCTGACTTTC.